The text below deals with one T cell receptor beta chain. This CDR3 spans 15 amino acids. Germline values: CDR1 SEHNR, CDR2 FQNEAQ (reference sequence). Trimming cost V 6 bases and J 1 base; bases outside gene matches: 3. The data belong to a study of blood T cell repertoires in COVID-19. The table came from immunoSEQ multiplex PCR; TCRdb's copy has only in-frame clones and leaves some out. The sample holds more than 200,000 clones, about 80% seen once. The rearrangement links TRBV7-9 to TRBJ2-6; 7 nucleotides align to TRBD1. The sequence was collected from a man in his sixties who had recovered from COVID-19. The sequenced sample consisted of PBMCs or T cells enriched from blood (not recorded which). In DNA, the CDR3 is TGTGCCAGCAGGACAGGGTCGTCTGGGGCCAACGTCCTGACTTTC. Its protein is CASRTGSSGANVLTF.